This T cell receptor beta chain was captured in a study of PD-L1 blockade in urothelial cancer. Some clones are missing from TCRdb's copy, which holds only in-frame ones; the method was immunoSEQ multiplex PCR. This sample has 35,000 to 40,000 clones, with about 93% found just once. In this sample, this clone turned up a few times. V shed 7 bases and J 0 bases; nucleotides not matched to a gene: 1. This CDR3 has 13 amino acids. CDR1 and CDR2 (germline): SNHLY, FYNNEI. V is TRBV2 and J is TRBJ1-1, with 8 bases matching TRBD1. Sample: PBMCs, taken around atezolizumab (anti-PD-L1) treatment. This receptor was obtained from a man in his 70s with urothelial cancer. CDR3: CASKQGVNTEAFF. The CDR3, as DNA: TGTGCCAGCAAACAGGGGGTGAACACTGAAGCTTTCTTT.